These 10 T cell receptor beta chains were sequenced from one sample in a study of shared T cell receptors in the human thymus. Clones were sequenced by immunoSEQ multiplex PCR, and TCRdb holds only the in-frame ones, with some missing. The sample has 640,000 or so clones, about 90% seen once; the top ten hold 0.009% to 0.0095%. Another study also made use of these data, one on human thymus T cells.

Sequencing input: thymocytes. These receptors originate from a boy in the first two years of life with a congenital heart defect.

A single count supports this clone. The chain carries TRBV7-9 and TRBJ2-7, with D possibly matching TRBD1 (5 bases). Trimming left V 4 bases short and J 6 bases short, with 7 bases between. Germline CDR1 reads SEHNR; CDR2 reads FQNEAQ (reference sequence). CDR3 length equals 11 residues. CDR3 in DNA: TGTGCCAGCAGCTCCAGGGTCGAGCAGTACTTC. Translation: CASSSRVEQYF.

The chain links TRBV4-1 to TRBJ2-1; D is possibly TRBD2 (5 bases). V was trimmed by 0 bases and J by 2 bases, leaving 17 bases between them. The CDR3 extends over 18 amino acids. The V gene's germline CDR1 is MGHRA and CDR2 YSYEKL. CDR3 protein: CASSQDIERGGPYNEQFF. CDR3 nucleotides: TGCGCCAGCAGCCAAGACATAGAGAGAGGAGGACCCTACAATGAGCAGTTCTTC.

This clone was detected a few times. The chain carries TRBV5-6 and TRBJ2-2, with 14 bases fitting TRBD2. With V trimmed by 4 bases and J by 7 bases, 9 bases remained unmatched. Germline lookup yields CDR1 SGHDT and CDR2 YYEEEE. This CDR3 contains 17 residues. CDR3 sequence (DNA): TGTGCCAGCAGCCTCCGACTAGCGGGGGGGAGCGGCGGGGAGCTGTTTTTT. Its translation: CASSLRLAGGSGGELFF.

The chain employs TRBV6-1 and TRBJ1-5; D is unclear. Trimming cost V 4 bases and J 2 bases, with 12 bases left between them. CDR1 and CDR2 (germline): MNHNS, SASEGT. The CDR3 is 15 amino acids. DNA of the CDR3: TGTGCCAGCAGTGGAACACTAGCGGGCAATCAGCCCCAGCATTTT. Translating gives CASSGTLAGNQPQHF.

CDR3 residues: CASSTPPGQDHIQYF. The CDR3 nucleotides are TGTGCCAGCAGTACCCCCCCCGGACAGGATCACATTCAGTACTTC. J is TRBJ2-4 and V is TRBV28, with 7 bases identical to TRBD1. The CDR3 has 15 amino acids. The germline CDR1 and CDR2 sequences are MDHEN and SYDVKM. The V segment lost 5 bases and the J segment 8 bases; nucleotides outside the gene matches: 12. Full variable domain (remainder filled in from reference TRBV28 and TRBJ2-4): DVKVTQSSRYLVKRTGEKVFLECVQDMDHENMFWYRQDPGLGLRLIYFSYDVKMKEKGDIPEGYSVSREKKERFSLILESASTNQTSMYLCASSTPPGQDHIQYFGAGTRLSVL.

J is TRBJ1-4 and V is TRBV28; TRBD1 is a possible D gene (5 bases). The CDR3 length is 15 residues. Germline loops: CDR1 MDHEN, CDR2 SYDVKM. V lost 4 bases to trimming and J lost 7 bases, with 16 bases between them. The CDR3 DNA sequence: TGTGCCAGCAGTTCTATGGGGCGGTTGGTTGAAAAACTGTTTTTT. Its protein is CASSSMGRLVEKLFF.

The genes are TRBV28 and TRBJ2-7; possible D gene TRBD2, 6 bases. V was clipped by 3 bases and J by 4 bases, with 16 bases between them. Germline loops: CDR1 MDHEN, CDR2 SYDVKM. The CDR3 is 15 residues long. The DNA for the CDR3 is TGTGCCAGCAGTTTTATTAAGGTCCGGGGGTACGAGCAGTACTTC. Encoded protein: CASSFIKVRGYEQYF.

The chain carries TRBV5-6 and TRBJ2-3, with TRBD1 matching over 7 bases. The CDR3 is 14 residues long. Germline trimming cut 2 bases from V and 2 bases from J; bases unmatched to any gene: 2. The V gene's germline CDR1 is SGHDT and CDR2 YYEEEE. CDR3 nucleotide sequence: TGTGCCAGCAGCTTCAGGGGGTACACAGATACGCAGTATTTT. Protein: CASSFRGYTDTQYF.

The rearrangement uses TRBV15 and TRBJ2-4; D uncertain. With 0 bases removed from V and 0 bases from J, the gap between germline ends came to 12 bases. Germline CDR1 and CDR2: LNHNV and YYDKDF (reference sequence). The CDR3 runs to 17 residues. The CDR3 here is CATSRDRWSPAKNIQYF. CDR3 sequence (DNA): TGTGCCACCAGCAGAGATCGGTGGTCCCCAGCCAAAAACATTCAGTACTTC. Using reference TRBV15 and TRBJ2-4 for the parts outside the CDR3, the full variable domain is DAMVIQNPRYQVTQFGKPVTLSCSQTLNHNVMYWYQQKSSQAPKLLFHYYDKDFNNEADTPDNFQSRRPNTSFCFLDIRSPGLGDTAMYLCATSRDRWSPAKNIQYFGAGTRLSVL.

The rearrangement uses TRBV6-1 and TRBJ1-1; D call uncertain. V lost 8 bases to trimming and J lost 3 bases, with 13 bases between them. This CDR3 has 13 amino acids. Germline loops: CDR1 MNHNS, CDR2 SASEGT. CDR3 DNA: TGTGCCAGCGAGAAGCACGGGGACACTGAAGCTTTCTTT. It codes for CASEKHGDTEAFF.